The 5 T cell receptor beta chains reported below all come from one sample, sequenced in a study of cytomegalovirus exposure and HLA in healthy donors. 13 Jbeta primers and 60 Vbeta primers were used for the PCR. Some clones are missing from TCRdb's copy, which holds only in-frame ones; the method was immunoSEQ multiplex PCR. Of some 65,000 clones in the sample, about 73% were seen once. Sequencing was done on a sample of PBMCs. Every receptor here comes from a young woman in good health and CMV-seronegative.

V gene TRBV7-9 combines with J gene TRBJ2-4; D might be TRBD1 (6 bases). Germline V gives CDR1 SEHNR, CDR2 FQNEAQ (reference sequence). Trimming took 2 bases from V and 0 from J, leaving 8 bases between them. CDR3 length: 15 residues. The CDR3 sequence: CASSLRGGAKNIQYF. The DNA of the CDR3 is TGTGCCAGCAGCTTACGAGGGGGAGCCAAAAACATTCAGTACTTC.

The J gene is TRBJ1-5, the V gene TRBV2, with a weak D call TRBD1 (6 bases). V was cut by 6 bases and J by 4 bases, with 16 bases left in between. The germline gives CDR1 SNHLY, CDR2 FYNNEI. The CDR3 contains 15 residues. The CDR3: CASSRDKLGNQPQHF. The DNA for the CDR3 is TGTGCCAGCAGCCGGGACAAGCTCGGGAATCAGCCCCAGCATTTT.

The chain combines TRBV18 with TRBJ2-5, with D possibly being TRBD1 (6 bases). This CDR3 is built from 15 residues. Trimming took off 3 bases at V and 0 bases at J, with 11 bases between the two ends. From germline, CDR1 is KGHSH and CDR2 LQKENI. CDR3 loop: CASSPGRGYQETQYF. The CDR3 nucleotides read TGTGCCAGCTCACCCGGCAGGGGCTACCAAGAGACCCAGTACTTC. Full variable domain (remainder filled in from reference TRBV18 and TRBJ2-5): NAGVMQNPRHLVRRRGQEARLRCSPMKGHSHVYWYRQLPEEGLKFMVYLQKENIIDESGMPKERFSAEFPKEGPSILRIQQVVRGDSAAYFCASSPGRGYQETQYFGPGTRLLVL.

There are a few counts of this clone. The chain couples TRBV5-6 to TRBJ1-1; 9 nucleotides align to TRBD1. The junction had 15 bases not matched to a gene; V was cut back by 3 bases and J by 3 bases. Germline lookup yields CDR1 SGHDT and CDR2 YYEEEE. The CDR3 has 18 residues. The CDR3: CASSSVRNNRDRDTEAFF. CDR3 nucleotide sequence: TGTGCCAGCAGCTCGGTGAGAAATAACCGGGACAGGGACACTGAAGCTTTCTTT.

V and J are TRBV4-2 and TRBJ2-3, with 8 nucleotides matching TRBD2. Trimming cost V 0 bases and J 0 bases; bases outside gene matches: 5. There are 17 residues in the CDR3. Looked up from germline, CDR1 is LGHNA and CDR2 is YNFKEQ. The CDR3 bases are TGTGCCAGCAGCCAAGATGAAAGCGGGAGTAGCACAGATACGCAGTATTTT. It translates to CASSQDESGSSTDTQYF.